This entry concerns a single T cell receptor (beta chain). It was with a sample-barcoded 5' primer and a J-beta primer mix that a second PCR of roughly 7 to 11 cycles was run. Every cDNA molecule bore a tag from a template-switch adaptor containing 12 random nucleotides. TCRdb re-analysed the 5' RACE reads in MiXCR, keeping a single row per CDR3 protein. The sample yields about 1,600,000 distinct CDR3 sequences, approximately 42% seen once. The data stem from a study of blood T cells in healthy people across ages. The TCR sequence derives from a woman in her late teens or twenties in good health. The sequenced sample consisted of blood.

The CDR3 is CASSSPASTIYF. In DNA, the CDR3 is TGTGCCAGCAGTTCCCCCGCCAGCACCATATATTTT. This chain joins TRBV28 and TRBJ1-3; D is ambiguous. Germline CDR1 is MDHEN and CDR2 is SYDVKM. The germline V and J ends were trimmed by 4 bases and 9 bases, with 10 bases remaining between them. The CDR3 consists of 12 residues.